This TCR beta chain was obtained from a study of shared clonotypes between healthy human individuals (TCRdb year 2020). Context from the whole study: Three men and a couple of women, aged 18 to 49 years, made up the cohort. For each donor, CD4 naive and CD4 memory were each run on three plates, CD8 naive on two plates, and CD8 memory on one plate. The study deeply sequenced blood TCR repertoires of about 5 healthy adults to estimate repertoire size and the extent of clonotype sharing between individuals. To increase sequencing depth and limit assay-specific biases, TCR repertoire library preparation and sequencing were carried out by different laboratories using diverse techniques. Per donor, leukapheresis produced somewhere between about 0.9 and 9.5 billion PBMCs.

TCR CDR3 regions were amplified from genomic DNA by multiplex PCR using the deep immunoSEQ assay. For each cell subset, the extracted genomic DNA was distributed evenly across all wells of several immunoSEQ 96-well plates, and each plate served as one replicate. Each replicate PCR for sorted subsets received about 210 ng genomic DNA, equal to around 32,000 T cell genomes. Purified libraries were quantified with a Qubit 3.0 fluorometer, sized on a Bioanalyzer 2100, and re-quantified with the KAPA Library Quantification kit. A separate single-read 150-cycle Illumina NextSeq 550 flow cell was used to sequence each immunoSEQ 96-well plate. In the paper's pipeline: Because only junctional sequences without quality scores were contained in the immunoSEQ output, filtering matching that applied to full-length reads could not be performed. To assign V/J genes and CDR3, sequences were annotated against IMGT germline references using PyIR, a Python wrapper for IgBLAST v1.9. Reads were filtered out if the reads had weak V/J assignments (E-value above 1e-6), no CDR3, stop codons, out-of-frame junctions, or ambiguous translated residues. V3J clonotypes were defined as sequences sharing the same inferred V gene, J gene, and CDR3 amino acid sequence. The percentage overlap between two repertoires was calculated by dividing the number of shared unique clonotypes by the size of the smaller repertoire. Richness of each repertoire was evaluated using RTK rarefaction, the Chao1 estimator, and Recon v2.1 estimates of unobserved clonotypes. OLGA was used to compute generation probabilities for all TCRbeta clonotypes that the gDNA method yielded from four donors. TCRdb retrieved this table from immuneACCESS and kept in-frame rearrangements only. Not all clones are present; in checked studies, unresolved V genes account for under half, and no reason is known for the remainder. The V and J calls and clone size were taken over from that table, and D and trimming were inferred from the DNA. This sample is represented by about 2.4 million clones; approximately 93% of them were singletons. Around 0.4% of the sample comes from the top ten.

In the case of this clone: Its binding antigen is unknown. It has no much larger one-base neighbor in the sample; base qualities were not kept.

The CDR3 sequence holds 14 residues, the cysteine and phenylalanine included. The DNA shown is the 42-base CDR3, in frame from base 1. The germline V gene (reference sequence) gives CDR1 as MNHEY and CDR2 as SMNVEV. The V end gives up 3 bases and the J end 3 bases, leaving 2 bases in the junction not matched to a gene. Donors were healthy HIV-negative adults with no recently reported acute infections or vaccinations. Every donor was a Caucasian adult living in Nashville, Tennessee, USA. CD4+ T cells were enriched through magnetic negative selection, after which naive cells were positively selected on CD45RA and the remaining negative fraction served as the memory subset. Blood was collected by leukapheresis, and PBMCs were isolated by Ficoll-Histopaque density gradient centrifugation and then cryopreserved in liquid nitrogen vapor phase. Purity and quantity of every magnetically sorted T cell population were checked by analytical flow cytometry. Each sorted fraction had its genomic DNA isolated and then quantified by UV absorbance on a Nanodrop 2000c.

What the work shows at the level of the full study, not this receptor alone: Compared with non-shared clonotypes, clonotypes shared by all four sorted-subset donors had higher generation probabilities. Pairwise subsampling led to the expectation that sequencing depth would affect the degree of clonotype sharing among donors. Incomplete sequencing was indicated by rarefaction of sorted-subset datasets, despite the large sequencing depth. Sharing across a few donors was observed for about 5% of naive CD4, 3% to 4% of naive CD8, around 2.5% of memory CD4, and about 0.38% of memory CD8 clonotypes. Sampling was limited to blood, and TCR repertoires in tissue likely differ from TCR repertoires in blood. Because the study included only a small number of donors, the genetic and exposure-history diversity represented was limited. Estimated clonotype richness was generally larger for naive than for memory subsets.

This TCR came from a man aged 18 to 30 in good health. Some clones in this sample may be carry-over from other donors' samples. Input material: naive CD4+ T cells from PBMCs. Read against the paper, the sample's cell subset or site label means: CD45RA+ positively selected. The rearrangement combines TRBV27 with TRBJ1-2; a stretch of 9 junction bases matches TRBD1. The CDR3: CASSFTGGDYGYTF. In nucleotide form, the sequence is TGTGCCAGCAGTTTTACAGGGGGCGACTATGGCTACACCTTC.